Each of the 12 T cell receptor beta chains below was sequenced from the same sample in a study of shared clonotypes between healthy human individuals. Terminally differentiated effector memory CD45RA+ cells were excluded by CCR7 positive selection of CD45RO-negative cells. The method was immunoSEQ multiplex PCR; TCRdb's version includes in-frame clones alone and lacks a portion of them. The table has about 800,000 clones, around 96% seen once. The sample taken for sequencing was naive CD8+ T cells sorted from blood. The origin of the receptors is a man aged 25 to 40 in good health.

The sample holds one count of this clone. The chain employs TRBV4-1 and TRBJ1-5; D is uncertain. Trimming stripped 0 bases from V and 3 bases from J, with 9 bases between. This CDR3 is 15 amino acids long. The germline CDR1 and CDR2 sequences are MGHRA and YSYEKL. Written as DNA, the CDR3 is TGCGCCAGCAGCCAAGACCGGCTACTCAATCAGCCCCAGCATTTT. The encoded protein is CASSQDRLLNQPQHF.

The CDR3 spells CASSLGAAGTYEQYF. CDR3 in DNA: TGTGCCAGCAGCTTAGGTGCAGCGGGAACCTACGAGCAGTACTTC. V usage is TRBV13 and J usage is TRBJ2-7, with 7 positions matching TRBD2. V dropped 0 bases and J dropped 2; count of bases not matched to a gene: 4. The CDR3 runs 15 residues. The germline gives CDR1 PRHDT, CDR2 FYEKMQ (reference sequence).

The chain combines TRBV5-6 with TRBJ2-7; 14 bases line up with TRBD2. The CDR3 has 14 amino acids. CDR1 and CDR2 from the germline V gene are SGHDT and YYEEEE. J was trimmed by 6 bases and V by 4 bases; bases with no gene match: 3. CDR3 protein: CASSPGTSGSEQYF. The CDR3 bases are TGTGCCAGCAGCCCTGGGACTAGCGGGAGCGAGCAGTACTTC.

The chain links TRBV7-9 to TRBJ1-1; 7 bases map to TRBD1. From germline, CDR1 is SEHNR and CDR2 FQNEAQ (reference sequence). The CDR3 length is 15 residues. V lost 4 bases, J lost 3 bases, and 8 bases stayed unmatched. Written as DNA, the CDR3 is TGTGCCAGCAGCTCCCGACAGGGCGGGGACACTGAAGCTTTCTTT. Translated, it gives CASSSRQGGDTEAFF. The entire variable domain, with the rest obtained from reference TRBV7-9 and TRBJ1-1, is as follows: DTGVSQNPRHKITKRGQNVTFRCDPISEHNRLYWYRQTLGQGPEFLTYFQNEAQLEKSRLLSDRFSAERPKGSFSTLEIQRTEQGDSAMYLCASSSRQGGDTEAFFGQGTRLTVV.

The chain links TRBV7-9 to TRBJ2-7; 9 nucleotides line up with TRBD1. The CDR3 totals 15 residues. V dropped 5 bases and J dropped 0; count of bases not matched to a gene: 5. Germline CDR1 is SEHNR and CDR2 is FQNEAQ (reference sequence). For the CDR3, the DNA is TGTGCCAGCAGCCAGACAGGGGGGAGCTCCTACGAGCAGTACTTC. Its translation is CASSQTGGSSYEQYF.

With respect to this clone: Other DNA sequences of this sample code for an identical CDR3. The chain has TRBV5-1 and TRBJ2-3; TRBD2 agrees at 11 bases. The V segment lost 3 bases and the J segment 3 bases; nucleotides outside the gene matches: 3. This CDR3 is built from 15 residues. Germline CDR1 reads SGHRS; CDR2 reads YFSETQ. The CDR3 region has the DNA TGCGCCAGCAGCTCTGGGACTAGCGGAACAGATACGCAGTATTTT. This translates into CASSSGTSGTDTQYF.

The chain combines TRBV6-5 with TRBJ2-7, with 7 positions matching TRBD2. Germline-derived CDR1 and CDR2 are MNHEY and SVGAGI. This CDR3 spans 15 amino acids. The ends lost 4 bases at V and 3 bases at J; junction bases unmatched: 9. CDR3 sequence: CASSSRTRGSYEQYF. In DNA, the CDR3 is TGTGCCAGCAGTTCACGGACTAGGGGAAGCTACGAGCAGTACTTC.

This clone has only one observation. The chain joins TRBV7-8 to TRBJ2-7; D is perhaps TRBD1 or TRBD2 (7 bases each). In germline, CDR1 is SGHVS, CDR2 FQNEAQ. CDR3 length: 13 amino acids. The V and J ends lost 8 bases and 6 bases respectively, with 17 bases between them. In DNA form, the CDR3 reads TGTGCCAGCGGAATGGGGGGGACAGCCGAGCAGTACTTC. The encoded protein is CASGMGGTAEQYF.

The chain is built from TRBV11-2 and TRBJ2-3; TRBD2 matches at 13 bases. Germline V gene data show CDR1 as SGHAT and CDR2 as FQNNGV. V was pared by 5 bases and J by 3 bases, with 8 bases of the junction left unmatched. The CDR3 runs to 17 residues. This CDR3 is CASSPGLAGVETDTQYF. The CDR3 DNA follows: TGTGCCAGCAGCCCAGGACTAGCGGGAGTAGAGACAGATACGCAGTATTTT.

V usage is TRBV4-1 and J usage is TRBJ2-5; D is unclear. The germline V gene has CDR1 MGHRA and CDR2 YSYEKL. The CDR3 runs to 14 residues. V was pared by 4 bases and J by 6 bases, with 15 bases between. CDR3 region: CASSPDRVLKTQYF. CDR3 in DNA: TGCGCCAGCAGCCCCGATCGCGTCCTAAAGACCCAGTACTTC.

Points on this clone: The identical CDR3 is also encoded by other nucleotide sequences in the sample. This chain uses TRBV6-5 with TRBJ2-2, with D possibly being TRBD1 (6 bases). The CDR3 has 14 amino acids. V shed 5 bases and J shed 3 bases, with 10 bases lying between them. Germline-derived CDR1 and CDR2 are MNHEY and SVGAGI. CDR3 amino acids: CASSRGSYTGELFF. The CDR3 coding sequence is TGTGCCAGCAGTAGGGGGTCCTACACCGGGGAGCTGTTTTTT.

The chain couples TRBV5-1 to TRBJ2-1; possible D gene TRBD1, 6 bases. Germline CDR1 SGHRS, CDR2 YFSETQ. The CDR3 covers 17 residues. Trimming left V 0 bases short and J 0 bases short, with 13 bases between. The CDR3 bases are TGCGCCAGCAGCTTGGTCCCGGGACAAAGCTCCTACAATGAGCAGTTCTTC. This gives the protein CASSLVPGQSSYNEQFF.